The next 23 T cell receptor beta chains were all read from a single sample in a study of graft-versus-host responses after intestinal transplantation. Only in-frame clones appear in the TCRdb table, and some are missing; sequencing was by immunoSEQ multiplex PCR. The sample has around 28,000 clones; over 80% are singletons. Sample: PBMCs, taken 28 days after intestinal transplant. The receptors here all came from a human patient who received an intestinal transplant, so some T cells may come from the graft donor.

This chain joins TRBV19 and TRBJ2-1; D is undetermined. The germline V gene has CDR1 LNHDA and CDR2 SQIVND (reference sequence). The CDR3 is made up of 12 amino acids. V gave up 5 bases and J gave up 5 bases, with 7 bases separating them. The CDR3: CASSREHNEQFF. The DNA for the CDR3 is TGTGCCAGTAGTCGAGAGCACAATGAGCAGTTCTTC.

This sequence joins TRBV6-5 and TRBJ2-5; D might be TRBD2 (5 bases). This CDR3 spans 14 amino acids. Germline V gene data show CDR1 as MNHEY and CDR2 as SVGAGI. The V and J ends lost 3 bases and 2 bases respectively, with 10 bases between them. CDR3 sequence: CASSYRTRQETQYF. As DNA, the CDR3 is TGTGCCAGCAGTTATCGCACTAGGCAAGAGACCCAGTACTTC.

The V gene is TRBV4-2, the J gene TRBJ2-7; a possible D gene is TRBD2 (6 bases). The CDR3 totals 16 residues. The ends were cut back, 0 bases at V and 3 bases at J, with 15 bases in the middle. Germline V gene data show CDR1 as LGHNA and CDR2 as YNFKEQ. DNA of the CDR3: TGTGCCAGCAGCCAAGAATTTAGCGGAGGTTTCTACGAGCAGTACTTC. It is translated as CASSQEFSGGFYEQYF.

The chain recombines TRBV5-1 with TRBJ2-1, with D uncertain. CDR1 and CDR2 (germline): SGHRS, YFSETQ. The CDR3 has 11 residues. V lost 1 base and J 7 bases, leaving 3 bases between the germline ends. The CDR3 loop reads CASSLRNEQFF. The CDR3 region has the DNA TGCGCCAGCAGCTTGAGGAATGAGCAGTTCTTC.

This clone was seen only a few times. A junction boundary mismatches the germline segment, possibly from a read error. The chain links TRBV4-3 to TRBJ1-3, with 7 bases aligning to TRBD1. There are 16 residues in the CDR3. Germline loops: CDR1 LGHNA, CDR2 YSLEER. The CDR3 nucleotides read TGCGCCAGCAGGCAAGAAGGGACAGTGGATGGAAACACCATATATTTT. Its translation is CASRQEGTVDGNTIYF.

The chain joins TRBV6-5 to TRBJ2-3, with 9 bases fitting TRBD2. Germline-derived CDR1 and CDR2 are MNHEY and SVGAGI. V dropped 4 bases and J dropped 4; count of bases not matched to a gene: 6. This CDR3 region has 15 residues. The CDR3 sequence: CASSFATSGSDTQYF. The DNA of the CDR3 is TGTGCCAGCAGTTTCGCGACTAGCGGCTCAGATACGCAGTATTTT.

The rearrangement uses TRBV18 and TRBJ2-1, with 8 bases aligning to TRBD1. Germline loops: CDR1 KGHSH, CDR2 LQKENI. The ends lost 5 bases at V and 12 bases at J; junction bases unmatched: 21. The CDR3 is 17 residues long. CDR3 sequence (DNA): TGTGCCAGCTCAACCAACAGGGGGATCAGATGGCCGGCGGGGCAGTTCTTC. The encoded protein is CASSTNRGIRWPAGQFF.

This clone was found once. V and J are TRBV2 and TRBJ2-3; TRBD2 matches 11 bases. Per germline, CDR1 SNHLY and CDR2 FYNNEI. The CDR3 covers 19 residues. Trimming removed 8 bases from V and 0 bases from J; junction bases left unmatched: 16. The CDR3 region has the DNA TGTGCCAGCGGATGGGGACTAGCGGAATTGGGTTCTAGCACAGATACGCAGTATTTT. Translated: CASGWGLAELGSSTDTQYF.

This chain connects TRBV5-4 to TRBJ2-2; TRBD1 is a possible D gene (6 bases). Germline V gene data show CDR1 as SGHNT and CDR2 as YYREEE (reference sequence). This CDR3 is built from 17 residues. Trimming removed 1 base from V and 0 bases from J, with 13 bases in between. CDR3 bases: TGTGCCAGCAGCTTGAACCAGGGGTTCGCGAACACCGGGGAGCTGTTTTTT. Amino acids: CASSLNQGFANTGELFF.

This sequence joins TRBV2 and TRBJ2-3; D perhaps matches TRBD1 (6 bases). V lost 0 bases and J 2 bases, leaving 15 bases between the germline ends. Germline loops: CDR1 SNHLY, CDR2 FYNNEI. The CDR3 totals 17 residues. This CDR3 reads CASSEALGATSTDTQYF. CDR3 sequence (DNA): TGTGCCAGCAGTGAAGCGCTGGGGGCCACGTCCACAGATACGCAGTATTTT.

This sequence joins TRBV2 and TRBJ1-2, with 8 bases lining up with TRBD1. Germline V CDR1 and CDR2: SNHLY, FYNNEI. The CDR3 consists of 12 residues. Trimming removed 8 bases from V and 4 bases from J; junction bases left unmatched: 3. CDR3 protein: CASRTGTYGYTF. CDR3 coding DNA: TGTGCCAGCCGGACAGGGACCTATGGCTACACCTTC.

The DNA for the CDR3 is TGTGCCAGCAGCTTGATTCCTTACTCCTACAATGAGCAGTTCTTC. Translated, it gives CASSLIPYSYNEQFF. This chain connects TRBV5-6 to TRBJ2-1, with D uncertain. The CDR3 loop spans 15 amino acids. V was clipped by 1 base and J by 0 bases, with 8 bases between them. The V gene's germline CDR1 is SGHDT and CDR2 YYEEEE. Drawing the rest from reference TRBV5-6 and TRBJ2-1, the complete variable domain is DAGVTQSPTHLIKTRGQQVTLRCSPKSGHDTVSWYQQALGQGPQFIFQYYEEEERQRGNFPDRFSGHQFPNYSSELNVNALLLGDSALYLCASSLIPYSYNEQFFGPGTRLTVL.

The chain's CDR3 is CASSSRGGRGEQYF. The CDR3, as DNA: TGTGCCAGCAGCTCCCGGGGCGGGAGGGGCGAGCAGTACTTC. This sequence joins TRBV13 and TRBJ2-7; 9 bases match TRBD2. In germline, CDR1 is PRHDT, CDR2 FYEKMQ (reference sequence). With V trimmed by 4 bases and J by 6 bases, 7 bases remained unmatched. The CDR3 runs to 14 residues.

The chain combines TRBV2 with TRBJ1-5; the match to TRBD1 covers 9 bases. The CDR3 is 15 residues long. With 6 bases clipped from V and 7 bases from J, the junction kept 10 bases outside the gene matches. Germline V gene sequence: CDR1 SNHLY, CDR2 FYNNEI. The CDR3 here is CASSPGQGVSQPQHF. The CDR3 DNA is TGTGCCAGCAGCCCGGGACAGGGAGTCAGCCAGCCCCAGCATTTT.

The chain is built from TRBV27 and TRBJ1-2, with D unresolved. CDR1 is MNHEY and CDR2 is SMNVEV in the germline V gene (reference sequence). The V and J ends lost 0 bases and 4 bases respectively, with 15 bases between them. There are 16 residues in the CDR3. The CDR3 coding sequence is TGTGCCAGCAGTTTATCCCAGAGCTCGCGTCCCTATGGCTACACCTTC. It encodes CASSLSQSSRPYGYTF.

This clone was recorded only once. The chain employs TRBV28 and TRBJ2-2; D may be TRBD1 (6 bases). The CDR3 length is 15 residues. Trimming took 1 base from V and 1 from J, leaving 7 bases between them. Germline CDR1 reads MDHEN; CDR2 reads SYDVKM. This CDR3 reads CASSLSGVNTGELFF. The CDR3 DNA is TGTGCCAGCAGTTTATCAGGGGTGAACACCGGGGAGCTGTTTTTT. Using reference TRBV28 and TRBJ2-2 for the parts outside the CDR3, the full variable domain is DVKVTQSSRYLVKRTGEKVFLECVQDMDHENMFWYRQDPGLGLRLIYFSYDVKMKEKGDIPEGYSVSREKKERFSLILESASTNQTSMYLCASSLSGVNTGELFFGEGSRLTVL.

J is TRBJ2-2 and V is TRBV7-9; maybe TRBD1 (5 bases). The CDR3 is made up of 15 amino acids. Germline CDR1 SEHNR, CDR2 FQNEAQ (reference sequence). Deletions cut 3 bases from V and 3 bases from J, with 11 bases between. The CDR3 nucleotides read TGTGCCAGCAGCTTTTTGACAGTCGACACCGGGGAGCTGTTTTTT. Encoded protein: CASSFLTVDTGELFF.

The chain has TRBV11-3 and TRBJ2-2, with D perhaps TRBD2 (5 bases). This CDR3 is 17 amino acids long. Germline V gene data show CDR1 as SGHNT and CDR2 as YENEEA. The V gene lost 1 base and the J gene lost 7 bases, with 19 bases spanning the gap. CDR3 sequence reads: CASSLGGEGKSNGELFF. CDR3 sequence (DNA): TGTGCCAGCAGCTTAGGAGGAGAGGGCAAGTCGAACGGGGAGCTGTTTTTT.

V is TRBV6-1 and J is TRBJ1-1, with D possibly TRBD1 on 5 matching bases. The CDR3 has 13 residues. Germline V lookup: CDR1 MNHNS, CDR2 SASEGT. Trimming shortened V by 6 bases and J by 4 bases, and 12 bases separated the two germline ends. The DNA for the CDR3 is TGTGCCAGCAGGAAGGGGCTGAGCACTGAAGCTTTCTTT. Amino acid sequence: CASRKGLSTEAFF.

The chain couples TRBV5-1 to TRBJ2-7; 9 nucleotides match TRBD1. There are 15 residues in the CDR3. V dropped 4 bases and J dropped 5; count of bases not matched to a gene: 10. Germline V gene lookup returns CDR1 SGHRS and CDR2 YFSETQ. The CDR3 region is CASSTGTGHINEQYF. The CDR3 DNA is TGCGCCAGCAGCACTGGGACAGGGCATATCAACGAGCAGTACTTC.

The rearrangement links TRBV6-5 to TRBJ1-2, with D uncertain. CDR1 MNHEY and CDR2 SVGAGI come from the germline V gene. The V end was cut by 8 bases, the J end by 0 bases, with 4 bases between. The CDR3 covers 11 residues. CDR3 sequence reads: CASWSNYGYTF. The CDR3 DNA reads TGTGCCAGCTGGTCTAACTATGGCTACACCTTC.

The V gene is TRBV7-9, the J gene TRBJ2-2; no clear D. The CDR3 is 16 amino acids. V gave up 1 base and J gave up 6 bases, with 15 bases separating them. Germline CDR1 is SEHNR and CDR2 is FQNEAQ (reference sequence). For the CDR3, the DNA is TGTGCCAGCAGCTTAGGATCCAGCGAAGGAGCCGGGGAGCTGTTTTTT. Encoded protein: CASSLGSSEGAGELFF.

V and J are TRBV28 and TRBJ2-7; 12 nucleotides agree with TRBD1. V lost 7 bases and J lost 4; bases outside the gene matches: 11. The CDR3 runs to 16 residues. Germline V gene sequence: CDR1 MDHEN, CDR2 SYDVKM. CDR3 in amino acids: CASNPPGQGAEYEQYF. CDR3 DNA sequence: TGTGCCAGCAACCCTCCGGGACAGGGGGCAGAGTACGAGCAGTACTTC.